These T cell receptor beta chains were read from a single sample in a study of early T cells in non-severe SARS-CoV-2 infection. TCRdb re-analysed the 5' RACE reads in MiXCR, keeping a single row per CDR3 protein. The table shows about 55,000 distinct CDR3 sequences, with around 13% occurring only once. The sequenced sample consisted of whole blood. Receptor source: an adult who was a healthcare worker with PCR-confirmed SARS-CoV-2 infection or an uninfected control (not recorded which). Both conserved end residues are part of each CDR3. D genes are given only for firm matches. Size is omitted from some rows. Given values are once, few, many or a class for expanded clones.

TRBV5-1	few	NA	TRBJ2-7	TGCGCCAGCGGGGGAACAGGTCCTGACGAGCAGTACTTC	CASGGTGPDEQYF
TRBV7-3	few	NA	TRBJ2-2	TGTGCCAGCAGCTTTTTTCCCGGGGAGCTGTTTTTT	CASSFFPGELFF
TRBV6-6	NA	NA	TRBJ1-6	TGTGCCAGCAGTGGAGAGGAAAATTCACCCCTCCACTTT	CASSGEENSPLHF
TRBV4-3	many	NA	TRBJ1-1	TGCGCCAGCAGCCAGAACAGCCACCCGAACACTGAAGCTTTCTTT	CASSQNSHPNTEAFF
TRBV19	few	NA	TRBJ2-7	TGTGCCAGTAGTATAGGAGGGGGGAAGCGGAACGAGCAGTACTTC	CASSIGGGKRNEQYF
TRBV7-2	NA	NA	TRBJ2-2	TGTGCCAGCACCGGGGACACCGGGGAGCTGTTTTTT	CASTGDTGELFF
TRBV12-3/TRBV12-4	many	NA	TRBJ2-7	TGTGCCAGCAGTTTAGGGGAATACGAGCAGTACTTC	CASSLGEYEQYF
TRBV11-2	few	TRBD1	TRBJ2-3	TGTGCCAGCAGCTCCCAAGGTCAGGGGGCAGATACGCAGTATTTT	CASSSQGQGADTQYF
TRBV2	few	TRBD1	TRBJ2-3	TGTGCCAGCGGGGCAGGACAGGCGACCACAGATACGCAGTATTTT	CASGAGQATTDTQYF
TRBV6-2/TRBV6-3	NA	NA	TRBJ1-5	TGTGCCATAGACGGGGGGTATAGCAATCAGCCCCAGCATTTT	CAIDGGYSNQPQHF
TRBV5-4	NA	TRBD1	TRBJ1-4	TGTGCCAGCAGCCCGGGACAGGGTGCAACTAATGAAAAACTGTTTTTT	CASSPGQGATNEKLFF
TRBV7-9	NA	NA	TRBJ1-1	TGTGCCAGCAGCTTAGAGGGTAGTGGCACTGAAGCTTTCTTT	CASSLEGSGTEAFF
TRBV4-2	few	TRBD1	TRBJ1-2	TGTGCCAGCAGCCAAGATCAAACAGGGGATCGTAGAGGCTACACCTTC	CASSQDQTGDRRGYTF
TRBV19	many	NA	TRBJ1-5	TGTGCCAGTAGGAGGGACCACGGGGGTGATAGCAATCAGCCCCAGCATTTT	CASRRDHGGDSNQPQHF
TRBV20-1	many	NA	TRBJ1-2	TGCAGTGCTAGCGTTCCCCGCGACTATGGCTACACCTTC	CSASVPRDYGYTF
TRBV18	NA	NA	TRBJ2-4	TGTGCCAGCTCACTGACCCAGGTAGCCAAAAACATTCAGTACTTC	CASSLTQVAKNIQYF
TRBV10-1	NA	NA	TRBJ1-1	TGCGCCAGCAGTGAGACGGAATCGAACACTGAAGCTTTCTTT	CASSETESNTEAFF
TRBV6-5	few	TRBD1	TRBJ2-7	TGTGCCAGCAGTTACTCTGGACAGGGGGTAAGCGAGCAGTACTTC	CASSYSGQGVSEQYF
TRBV12-5	many	TRBD1	TRBJ2-2	TGTGCTAGTGGTTTCATGACAGGGGGGCCGGCCGGGGAGCTGTTTTTT	CASGFMTGGPAGELFF
TRBV5-1	many	TRBD2	TRBJ2-1	TGCGCCAGCAGCCTAGCGGGGGGCGTCAATGAGCAGTTCTTC	CASSLAGGVNEQFF
TRBV7-9	NA	TRBD1	TRBJ1-1	TGTGCCAGCCCTGGCGGGACAGGGGATTCCACTGAAGCTTTCTTT	CASPGGTGDSTEAFF
TRBV11-2	NA	TRBD2	TRBJ2-3	TGTGCCAGCAGAGGACTAGCGGGGGGACCAGATACGCAGTATTTT	CASRGLAGGPDTQYF
TRBV11-2	NA	TRBD2	TRBJ2-1	TGTGCCAGCAGCTCTCTAGCGGATGAGCAGTTCTTC	CASSSLADEQFF
TRBV7-2	NA	NA	TRBJ1-2	TGTACCAGCAGCCTAAGGACAGAAAACTATGGCGACACCTTC	CTSSLRTENYGDTF
TRBV28	many	TRBD1	TRBJ1-5	TGTGCCAGCAGTTTGCCGGCCGGGACAGGGACCTATAGCAATCAGCCCCAGCATTTT	CASSLPAGTGTYSNQPQHF
TRBV29-1	NA	TRBD2	TRBJ2-5	TGCAGCGTTGATCGGGGAGGACTAGAGGAGACCCAGTACTTC	CSVDRGGLEETQYF
TRBV3-1	many	NA	TRBJ2-7	TGTGCCAGCAGCCAAGCCGCAGGGTGGTGTTACTTC	CASSQAAGWCYF
TRBV10-2	NA	NA	TRBJ1-5	TGCGCCAGCAGGGCAGGGGTAAATGCACAGCCCCAGCATTTT	CASRAGVNAQPQHF
TRBV11-2	NA	TRBD1	TRBJ1-1	TGTGCCAGCAGCGCGGACAGGGTGGGGAACACTGAAGCTTTCTTT	CASSADRVGNTEAFF
TRBV20-1	few	TRBD1	TRBJ2-5	TGCAGTGCTAGAGATCTTTTCCAGGGGGAAGAGACCCAGTACTTC	CSARDLFQGEETQYF
TRBV6-6	few	NA	TRBJ1-1	TGTGCCAGCAGTTACGGAGGAGGCACTGAAGCTTTCTTT	CASSYGGGTEAFF
TRBV18	NA	TRBD1	TRBJ2-1	TGTGCCAGCTCACCCCTCGGGACAGGACACAATGAGCAGTTCTTC	CASSPLGTGHNEQFF
TRBV19	NA	NA	TRBJ2-5	TGTGCCAGTAGTATCTCCTCTTTCCAAGAGACCCAGAACTTC	CASSISSFQETQNF
TRBV20-1	few	NA	TRBJ1-5	TGCAGCGTGCGGGAGGATGATCAGCCCCAGCATTTT	CSVREDDQPQHF
TRBV5-1	few	NA	TRBJ2-1	TGCGCCAGCAGCTTGGAGGCAGGCGGCAATGAGCAGTTCTTC	CASSLEAGGNEQFF
TRBV12-3/TRBV12-4	many	TRBD1	TRBJ1-5	TGTGCCAGCAGTCAAAGGACAGGGGGCGTCAATCAGCCCCAGCATTTT	CASSQRTGGVNQPQHF
TRBV29-1	many	NA	TRBJ2-4	TGCAGCGTGAGATCTGGAAAGGGGTTTCAGTACTTC	CSVRSGKGFQYF
TRBV7-2	many	TRBD1	TRBJ1-1	TGTGCCAGCAGCCCCCGGGACAGGGGAGAAACTGAAGTTTTCTTT	CASSPRDRGETEVFF
TRBV2	few	NA	TRBJ2-1	TGTGCCAGCAGGGGGGATGAGCAGTTCTTC	CASRGDEQFF
TRBV7-2	NA	NA	TRBJ2-7	TGTGCCAGCAGCTCTCGGATTGGCGAGCAGTACTTC	CASSSRIGEQYF
TRBV18	NA	TRBD2	TRBJ2-3	TGTGCCAGCTCAGCGATAGCGGGGGGGCCAACAGATACGCAGTATTTT	CASSAIAGGPTDTQYF
TRBV2	NA	TRBD2	TRBJ2-1	TGTGCCAGCGGCCGGGAGGCCTCGCAGTTCTTC	CASGREASQFF
TRBV6-5	many	NA	TRBJ2-1	TGTGCCAGCACCGAGTTGGGGGGGCCCTCGGATGAGCAGTTCTTC	CASTELGGPSDEQFF
TRBV28	few	TRBD1	TRBJ1-2	TGTGCCAGCAGTCCCCAGGGACAGGGTTTGGCAAAAACCTTC	CASSPQGQGLAKTF
TRBV3-1	NA	NA	TRBJ2-7	TGTGCCAGCAGCCCCTACTCTGGAGGCTACGAGCAGTACTTC	CASSPYSGGYEQYF
TRBV7-6	NA	TRBD1	TRBJ1-2	TGTGCCAGCAGCCAAGGAGGGGGCGCTAACTATGGCTACACCTTC	CASSQGGGANYGYTF
TRBV2	many	TRBD2	TRBJ2-7	TGTGCCGGGGGACTAGAGCGCTCCTACGAGCAGTACTTC	CAGGLERSYEQYF
TRBV9	many	NA	TRBJ1-1	TGTGCCAGCAGCGTAGACCCCGCTGATGAAGCTTTCTTT	CASSVDPADEAFF
TRBV7-9	many	TRBD1	TRBJ2-7	TGTGCCAGCAGCTTATACGGGACAGGGGTGTCCTACGAGCAGTACTTC	CASSLYGTGVSYEQYF
TRBV12-2	NA	NA	TRBJ2-3	TGTGCAAGTCGCTTGACCAGGGGGGCGCGCACAGATACGCAGTATTTT	CASRLTRGARTDTQYF
TRBV7-2	NA	NA	TRBJ1-1	TGTGCCAGTTTACTTTGGACGGCAACTGAAGCTTTCTTT	CASLLWTATEAFF
TRBV9	few	NA	TRBJ2-3	TGTGCCAGCAGCCCTGACTTACGGGAGGATACGCAGTATTTT	CASSPDLREDTQYF
TRBV29-1	many	NA	TRBJ2-1	TGCAGCGTGAGCCGGGACTCCAGTGAGCAGTTCTTC	CSVSRDSSEQFF
TRBV30	NA	NA	TRBJ1-6	TGTGCCTGCGCAGGCTCCTATAATTCACCCCTCCACTTT	CACAGSYNSPLHF
TRBV5-5	NA	NA	TRBJ1-5	TGTGCCAGCAGCTTGGATCCACATAGCAATCAGCCCCAGCATTTT	CASSLDPHSNQPQHF
TRBV7-9	NA	NA	TRBJ2-7	TGTGCCAGCAGCTTAGTTGGCGGGTTTGAGCAGTACTTC	CASSLVGGFEQYF
TRBV5-1	NA	TRBD1	TRBJ2-2	TGCGCCAGCAGCTTGGGACAGGGGGGACCCGGGGAGCTGTTTTTT	CASSLGQGGPGELFF
TRBV6-6	NA	NA	TRBJ2-5	TGTGCCAGCAGGCCGGGGGCACAAGAGACCCAGTACTTC	CASRPGAQETQYF
TRBV20-1	few	NA	TRBJ1-5	TGCAGTGCTTCCGACAGTTTCAATCAGCCCCAGCATTTT	CSASDSFNQPQHF
TRBV19	NA	NA	TRBJ1-5	TGTGCCAGTAGTCTCATCAATCAGCCCCAGCATTTT	CASSLINQPQHF